This is a list of T cell receptor beta chains from one sample in a study of blood T cell repertoires in COVID-19. Profiled with immunoSEQ multiplex PCR; TCRdb holds only in-frame clones, not every one. Seen here are over 150,000 clones, more than 75% observed once, and the top ten hold around 1.9%. Sequencing used peripheral blood. The receptor set was obtained from a man aged 50 to 60 who had recovered from COVID-19. CDR3s include the opening cysteine and the closing phenylalanine or tryptophan. The D gene is left open where the match is weak. Some rows have no size entry. The others give once, few or many, or a class for an expanded clone.

DNA	CDR3	J	V	D	size
TGTGCCAGCAGTTTCACTAGCGGGGGCCGATCCTACGAGCAGTACTTC	CASSFTSGGRSYEQYF	TRBJ2-7	TRBV2	TRBD2	NA
TGTGCCAGCAGCCCCTCCGGACAGGGGCAAACATTCAATCAGCCCCAGCATTTT	CASSPSGQGQTFNQPQHF	TRBJ1-5	TRBV3-1/TRBV3-2	TRBD1	NA
TGTGCCAGCAGTTACTCGTCTACCTACAATGAGCAGTTCTTC	CASSYSSTYNEQFF	TRBJ2-1	TRBV6-5	NA	NA
TGTGCCAGCAGTGGGGCGATCCGAGGGAACACCATATATTTT	CASSGAIRGNTIYF	TRBJ1-3	TRBV2	NA	NA
TGCGCCAGCAGCCCTACCGCGACAGATACGCAGTATTTT	CASSPTATDTQYF	TRBJ2-3	TRBV4-1	NA	NA
TGTGCCAGCAGTATAAGAGGGGGGGCGCCGGCAGATACGCAGTATTTT	CASSIRGGAPADTQYF	TRBJ2-3	TRBV6-2/TRBV6-3	NA	NA
TGTGCCAGCAGCCGAGATTTCTCTGGAAACACCATATATTTT	CASSRDFSGNTIYF	TRBJ1-3	TRBV7-9	NA	NA
TGTGCCACCAGCAGGGGACTAGCGGGGGGGCGAACAGATACGCAGTATTTT	CATSRGLAGGRTDTQYF	TRBJ2-3	TRBV15	TRBD2	once
TGTGCCATCAGGGAGGGGGCGCAGGTCTATGGCTACACCTTC	CAIREGAQVYGYTF	TRBJ1-2	TRBV10-3	TRBD1	NA
TGTGCCTGGACTCAGTCCCGCGGGGAGCTGTTTTTT	CAWTQSRGELFF	TRBJ2-2	TRBV30	NA	NA
TGTGCCAGCAGTGAGCACCCTAGCACAGATACGCAGTATTTT	CASSEHPSTDTQYF	TRBJ2-3	TRBV11-3	NA	NA
TGTGCCAGCAGCTTGCCGGGACAGGGGGTTGCTGAAGCTTTCTTT	CASSLPGQGVAEAFF	TRBJ1-1	TRBV5-4	TRBD1	once
TGTGCCAGCAGCTTGATCCAGGGGGGAGATGGTGAAAAACTGTTTTTT	CASSLIQGGDGEKLFF	TRBJ1-4	TRBV5-6	TRBD1	NA
TGCGCCAGCAGCTTCCTAGCGGGTAGCTACGAGCAGTACTTC	CASSFLAGSYEQYF	TRBJ2-7	TRBV5-1	TRBD2	NA